The present TCR beta chain was sequenced within a study of spatial heterogeneity in lung cancer. Study in general: Detection consistently captured more beta-chain sequences than alpha-chain sequences.

In its sample, this clonotype was seen many times. A library made for alpha chains picked up this beta chain off target, so its size means little. The study tagged each TCR cDNA molecule with a unique molecular identifier. TCRdb re-called the 5' RACE reads with MiXCR, one entry per CDR3 protein. Here the sample spans several thousand distinct CDR3 sequences, around 3.6% being singletons. Time point here: sample taken at primary tumor resection. Tumor, nontumor lung or frozen PBMC supplied whole RNA that was sequenced unsorted. Patients with untreated early-stage non-small cell lung cancer, numbering roughly 69, were the donors. Germline assignment: CDR1 DFQATT and CDR2 SNEGSKA (reference sequence). CDR3 length: 13 residues.

This TCR was sampled from a female donor with early-stage non-small cell lung cancer. V is TRBV20-1 and J is TRBJ2-3, with a possible D match to TRBD1 (6 bases). The end of the DNA aligns better with TRBJ1-5, so the J call may be wrong. The starting material was normal lung tissue next to the tumor, obtained at surgery. The CDR3 sequence: CSARDQGSHTQHF. In nucleotides, the CDR3 is TGCAGTGCTAGAGATCAGGGGAGCCATACGCAGCATTTT.